This TCR beta chain was sequenced during a study of T cell repertoires in aging, cancer and after chemotherapy. Study in general: Donors were grouped into six age bands spanning 30 or younger through 70 or older. Over several months to years, re-sampled healthy donor repertoires clearly shared clones. About 8.1 million TCR reads made up the full dataset.

TCR beta rearrangements were amplified from peripheral blood genomic DNA. Broader study findings: Across the chemotherapy interval, each cancer cohort showed higher median generation probability, suggesting thymic rebound.

Multiplex touch-down PCR with TRB-A/B primers amplified rearranged V-D-J TRB sequences. TCRdb processed the multiplex PCR reads anew with MiXCR; each CDR3 protein has one entry. Of about 5,000 distinct CDR3 sequences in the sample, less than 25% were seen once. By share, this clonotype ranks as medium-sized (0.01 to 0.1%). Its antigen is not known. This CDR3 spans 15 amino acids. V lost 6 bases and J lost 1, with 13 bases in between. Looked up from germline, CDR1 is SEHNR and CDR2 is FQNEAQ (reference sequence). This chain joins TRBV7-9 and TRBJ2-1; a weak D match, TRBD2 (7 bases). Sequencing used blood. This sequence originates from a human donor in good health. The donor label of this sample is uncertain. In DNA form, the CDR3 reads TGTGCCAGCAGTCGAAGGGGGGGTTCCTACAATGAGCAGTTCTTC. Its protein product is CASSRRGGSYNEQFF.